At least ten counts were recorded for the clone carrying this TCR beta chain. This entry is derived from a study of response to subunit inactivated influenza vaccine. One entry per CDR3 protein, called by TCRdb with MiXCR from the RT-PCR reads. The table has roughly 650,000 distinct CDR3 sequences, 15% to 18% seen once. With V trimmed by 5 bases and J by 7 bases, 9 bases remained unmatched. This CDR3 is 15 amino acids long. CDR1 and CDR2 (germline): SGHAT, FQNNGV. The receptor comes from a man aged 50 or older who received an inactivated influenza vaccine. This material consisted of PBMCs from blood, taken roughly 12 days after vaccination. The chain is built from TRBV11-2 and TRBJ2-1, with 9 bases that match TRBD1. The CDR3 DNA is TGTGCCAGCAGCAACCGGGACAGGGCCGGAAATGAGCAGTTCTTC. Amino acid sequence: CASSNRDRAGNEQFF.